This T cell receptor (beta chain) was observed in a study of T-cell memory formation after mild COVID-19. Study conclusions and caveats: The authors left the SARS-CoV-2 specificity of second-wave clones peaking on day 37 unconfirmed. Clones which contracted sat mainly in CM and EM if CD4+, and in EMRA if CD8+.

TCRdb reprocessed the 5' RACE reads with MiXCR, giving one entry per CDR3 protein. The table includes roughly 170,000 distinct CDR3 sequences, about a fifth detected once. With respect to this clonotype: As yet, its antigen is unknown.

Trimming left V 1 base short and J 3 bases short, with 19 bases between. Looked up from germline, CDR1 is DFQATT and CDR2 is SNEGSKA (reference sequence). CDR3 length: 16 residues. This chain joins TRBV20-1 and TRBJ2-7; TRBD2 might be the D (6 bases). Source material: PBMCs or a T cell subset sorted from them (not recorded which). The TCR originated in an adult woman who had mild COVID-19 (a few samples of this study predate the infection). Cell type and time point are not known. The CDR3 protein is CSARVRGTPFYYEQYF. The CDR3 DNA sequence: TGCAGTGCTAGAGTTAGAGGGACTCCTTTTTACTACGAGCAGTACTTC.